The clone carrying this TCR beta chain was counted a few times. Its specificity is not known. The CDR3 is 11 amino acids. Between the trimmed V and J ends, which lost 1 base and 8 bases, there was a span of 5 bases. CDR1 and CDR2 from the germline V gene are SEHNR and FQNEAQ (reference sequence). This record belongs to a study of T cell repertoires in ileal Crohn's disease. Whole-study context: All patients had surgery for stricturing (approximately 61%) or penetrating (around 39%) disease. General observations from the study: Mucosal expansions were suggested to be mainly CD8 T cells. All patients with clonality above 26.8% had endoscopic recurrence.

Each sample's TCRB immunosequencing used around 0.5 micrograms of biopsy DNA. Only in-frame clones appear in the TCRdb table, and some are missing; sequencing was by immunoSEQ multiplex PCR. The sample contains 4,000 to 5,000 clones, about 79% of which appear only once. The chain uses TRBV7-9 and TRBJ1-1, with no clear D. Sequencing was done on a sample of ileal tissue. The TCR was taken from an adult with Crohn's disease. This CDR3 reads CASSLEREAFF. The CDR3 bases are TGTGCCAGCAGCTTAGAGAGGGAAGCTTTCTTT.